Listed below are T cell receptor beta chains from one sample, sequenced in a study of monozygotic twins with inflammatory bowel disease. Reanalyzing the 5' RACE reads, TCRdb keeps one entry per CDR3 protein, without DNA. This repertoire comprises around 450,000 distinct CDR3 sequences; its ten largest clones make up about 2.3%. What was sequenced was blood. These receptors were collected from a human donor with ulcerative colitis or Crohn's disease, or a healthy co-twin of an affected twin (not recorded which). CDR3s include the opening cysteine and the closing phenylalanine or tryptophan. The order of the fields is V gene, J gene, CDR3 protein.

TRBV20-1	TRBJ2-7	CSARPGLAGVRYEQYF
TRBV18	TRBJ2-5	CASSPLALQETQYF
TRBV18	TRBJ2-1	CASSPRGTGDNNEQFF
TRBV27	TRBJ2-7	CASSLNYNYEQYF
TRBV3-1	TRBJ2-5	CASSQAGLAGFQETQYF
TRBV6-5	TRBJ1-2	CASGGDYGYTF
TRBV9	TRBJ2-3	CASSGMGALGDTQYF
TRBV27	TRBJ2-3	CASSLRQGLAGANTDTQYF
TRBV4-2	TRBJ2-7	CASSQDVIGQVGLYEQYF
TRBV4-2	TRBJ1-2	CASSQTDRGVYGYTF
TRBV20-1	TRBJ2-1	CSARDPSGGASNNEQFF
TRBV5-1	TRBJ2-7	CASRGGVGFDEQYF
TRBV7-8	TRBJ1-5	CASSLASGVVSNQPQHF
TRBV10-3	TRBJ2-3	CAIRATSGRGTDTQYF
TRBV6-1	TRBJ2-7	CASRSPGTGDLMYF
TRBV7-8	TRBJ1-3	CASSLVGLGNTIYF
TRBV20-1	TRBJ2-1	CSRPIRSNEQFF
TRBV2	TRBJ1-1	CASRRDIRGANTEAFF
TRBV6-5	TRBJ1-1	CASSYSIQGSTEAFF
TRBV12-5	TRBJ2-6	CASGSFYGSGANVLTF
TRBV10-3	TRBJ2-1	CAISLFNEQFF
TRBV20-1	TRBJ1-4	CSARGRGGEKLFF
TRBV29-1	TRBJ2-2	CSVEAAGGVLFF
TRBV7-9	TRBJ2-7	CASSKAGGTYEQYF
TRBV28	TRBJ2-2	CASRSRTGELFF
TRBV19	TRBJ1-5	CASSMRPEPSNQPQHF
TRBV29-1	TRBJ2-7	CSPKESSYEQYF
TRBV5-6	TRBJ2-2	CASSLAGFWRDTGELFF
TRBV7-9	TRBJ2-1	CASRIARDSYNEQFF
TRBV21-1	TRBJ1-2	CASAQTATVPWFHGYTF
TRBV12-3/TRBV12-4	TRBJ2-4	CASSPRGYKNIQYF